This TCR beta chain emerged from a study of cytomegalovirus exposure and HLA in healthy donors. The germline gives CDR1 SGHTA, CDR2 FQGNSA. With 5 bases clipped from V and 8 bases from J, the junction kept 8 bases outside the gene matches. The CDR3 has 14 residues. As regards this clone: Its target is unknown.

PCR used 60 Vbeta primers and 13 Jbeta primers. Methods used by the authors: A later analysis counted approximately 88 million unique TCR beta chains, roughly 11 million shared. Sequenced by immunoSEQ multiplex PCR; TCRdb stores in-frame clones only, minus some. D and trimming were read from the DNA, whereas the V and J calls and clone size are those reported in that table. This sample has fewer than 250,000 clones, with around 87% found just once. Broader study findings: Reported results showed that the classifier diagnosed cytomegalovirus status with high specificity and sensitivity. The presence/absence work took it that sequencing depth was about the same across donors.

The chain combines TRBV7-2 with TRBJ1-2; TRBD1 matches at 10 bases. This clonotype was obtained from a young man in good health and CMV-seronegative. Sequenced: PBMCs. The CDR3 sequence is CASSPDRGLGGYTF. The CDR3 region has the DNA TGTGCCAGCAGCCCCGACAGGGGGCTAGGGGGCTACACCTTC.